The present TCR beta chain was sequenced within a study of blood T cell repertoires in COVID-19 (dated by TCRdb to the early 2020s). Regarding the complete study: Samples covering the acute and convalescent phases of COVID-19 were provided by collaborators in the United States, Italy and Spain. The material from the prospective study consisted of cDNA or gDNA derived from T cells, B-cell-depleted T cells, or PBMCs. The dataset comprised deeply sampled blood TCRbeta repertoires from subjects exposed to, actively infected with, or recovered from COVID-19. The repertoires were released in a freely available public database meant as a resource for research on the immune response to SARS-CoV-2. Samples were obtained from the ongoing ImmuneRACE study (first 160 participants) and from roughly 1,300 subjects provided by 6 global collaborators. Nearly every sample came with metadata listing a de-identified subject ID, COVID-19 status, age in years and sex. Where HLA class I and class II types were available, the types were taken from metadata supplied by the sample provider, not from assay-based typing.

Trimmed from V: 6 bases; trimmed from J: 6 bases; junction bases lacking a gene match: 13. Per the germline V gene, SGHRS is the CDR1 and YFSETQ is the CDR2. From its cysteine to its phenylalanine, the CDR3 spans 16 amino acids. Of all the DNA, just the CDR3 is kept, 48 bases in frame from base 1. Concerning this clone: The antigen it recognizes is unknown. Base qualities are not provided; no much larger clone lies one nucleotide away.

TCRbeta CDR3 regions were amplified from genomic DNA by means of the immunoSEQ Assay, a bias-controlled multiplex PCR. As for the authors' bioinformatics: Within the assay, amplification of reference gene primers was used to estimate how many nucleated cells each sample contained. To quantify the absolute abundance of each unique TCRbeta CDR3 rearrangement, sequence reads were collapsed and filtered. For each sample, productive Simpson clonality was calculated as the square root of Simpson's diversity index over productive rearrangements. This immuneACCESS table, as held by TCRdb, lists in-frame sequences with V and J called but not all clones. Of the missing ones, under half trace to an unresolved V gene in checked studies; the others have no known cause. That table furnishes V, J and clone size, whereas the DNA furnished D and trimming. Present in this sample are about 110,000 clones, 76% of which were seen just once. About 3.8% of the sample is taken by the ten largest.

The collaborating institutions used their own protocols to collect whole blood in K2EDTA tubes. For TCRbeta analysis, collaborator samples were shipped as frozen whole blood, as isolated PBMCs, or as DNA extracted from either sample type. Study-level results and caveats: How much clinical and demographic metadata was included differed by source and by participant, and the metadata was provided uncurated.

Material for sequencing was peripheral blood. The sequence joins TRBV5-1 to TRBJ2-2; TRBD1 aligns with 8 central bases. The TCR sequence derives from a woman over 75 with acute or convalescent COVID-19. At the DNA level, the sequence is TGCGCCAGCACGGGGCCAGGGACAGGCGGGGCCGGGGAGCTGTTTTTT. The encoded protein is CASTGPGTGGAGELFF.